Listed below are T cell receptor beta chains from one sample, sequenced in a study of T cells in localized non-small cell lung cancer. TCRdb's copy holds only in-frame clones and misses some; the assay was immunoSEQ multiplex PCR. The table has around 91,000 clones, over 80% seen once. The sequencing here drew on peripheral blood, taken before any cancer treatment. Every receptor here comes from a man aged 35 to 69 with stage I squamous cell lung carcinoma. Each CDR3 is given with its conserved first and last residue. The order of the fields is J gene, D gene, clone size, V gene, CDR3 protein, CDR3 DNA. D genes are given only for firm matches. Size values are once, few and many counts, or a class for expanded clones, and some rows have none.

TRBJ2-7	.	once	TRBV5-5	CASSVGPEHEQYF	TGTGCCAGCAGTGTGGGGCCAGAGCACGAGCAGTACTTC
TRBJ2-2	.	.	TRBV7-7	CASSYGTLNTGELFF	TGTGCCAGCAGCTACGGGACACTGAACACCGGGGAGCTGTTTTTT
TRBJ2-3	.	.	TRBV7-9	CASSLIVGGDTQYF	TGTGCCAGCAGCTTAATCGTAGGGGGAGATACGCAGTATTTT
TRBJ2-1	.	.	TRBV5-5	CASSIREDEQFF	TGTGCCAGCAGCATCAGGGAGGATGAGCAGTTCTTC
TRBJ2-7	.	once	TRBV7-2	CASSQDWQSSYEQYF	TGTGCCAGCAGCCAAGATTGGCAGAGCTCCTACGAGCAGTACTTC
TRBJ1-2	.	.	TRBV20-1	CSAKLNYGYTF	TGCAGTGCTAAGCTAAACTATGGCTACACCTTC
TRBJ2-3	.	.	TRBV2	CASRLRTTSTDTQYF	TGTGCCAGCAGACTCAGAACTACTAGCACAGATACGCAGTATTTT
TRBJ2-3	TRBD1	.	TRBV28	CASSSLRGTGNTDTQYF	TGTGCCAGCAGTTCTCTACGGGGGACAGGGAACACAGATACGCAGTATTTT
TRBJ1-2	.	.	TRBV7-2	CASSKGGRDSDGYTF	TGTGCCAGCAGCAAAGGGGGGCGCGATTCGGATGGCTACACCTTC
TRBJ2-3	TRBD2	.	TRBV28	CASPPPGGVTDTQYF	TGTGCCAGCCCCCCTCCGGGGGGGGTCACAGATACGCAGTATTTT
TRBJ2-2	TRBD2	.	TRBV5-1	CASSSRTSGALGTGELFF	TGCGCCAGCAGCTCTAGGACTAGCGGGGCCCTAGGGACCGGGGAGCTGTTTTTT
TRBJ1-1	TRBD1	.	TRBV18	CASSPRTGQVYTEAFF	TGTGCCAGCTCACCTAGGACAGGACAAGTGTACACTGAAGCTTTCTTT
TRBJ2-7	.	.	TRBV5-6	CASSFSDYEQYF	TGTGCCAGCAGCTTCTCCGACTACGAGCAGTACTTC
TRBJ2-3	TRBD2	.	TRBV5-1	CASRYLAGGSDTQYF	TGCGCCAGCAGGTATCTAGCGGGGGGATCAGATACGCAGTATTTT
TRBJ2-5	.	.	TRBV6-5	CASSYSVREETQYF	TGTGCCAGCAGTTACTCTGTCAGAGAAGAGACCCAGTACTTC
TRBJ1-6	.	.	TRBV2	CASSEVWGSPLHF	TGTGCCAGCAGTGAGGTCTGGGGTTCACCCCTCCACTTT
TRBJ1-5	.	.	TRBV18	CASSPAEGQPQHF	TGTGCCAGCTCACCGGCGGAGGGTCAGCCCCAGCATTTT
TRBJ2-3	TRBD2	.	TRBV7-8	CASSLARTSGGVTDTQYF	TGTGCCAGCAGCTTAGCGAGAACTAGCGGGGGGGTCACAGATACGCAGTATTTT
TRBJ2-6	.	.	TRBV10-2	CASTASGANVLTF	TGCGCCAGCACTGCTTCCGGGGCCAACGTCCTGACTTTC
TRBJ1-1	.	few	TRBV2	CASSGPGNTEAFF	TGTGCCAGCAGTGGTCCAGGGAACACTGAAGCTTTCTTT
TRBJ2-7	TRBD1	.	TRBV5-6	CASRTGLYEQYF	TGTGCCAGCCGGACAGGGCTGTACGAGCAGTACTTC
TRBJ1-1	.	.	TRBV10-3	CAISEGQTNTEAFF	TGTGCCATCAGTGAGGGGCAGACGAACACTGAAGCTTTCTTT
TRBJ1-5	.	.	TRBV10-3	CAISEQEGPYSNQPQHF	TGTGCCATCAGTGAACAGGAGGGGCCCTATAGCAATCAGCCCCAGCATTTT
TRBJ2-2	.	.	TRBV7-2	CASSYTATGELFF	TGTGCCAGCAGCTATACCGCGACCGGGGAGCTGTTTTTT
TRBJ1-2	.	.	TRBV7-9	CASSLALGGNGYTF	TGTGCCAGCAGCTTAGCGTTGGGGGGGAATGGCTACACCTTC
TRBJ2-5	TRBD2	once	TRBV5-1	CASSPLAGKETQYF	TGCGCCAGCAGCCCACTAGCGGGGAAAGAGACCCAGTACTTC
TRBJ2-3	.	.	TRBV7-2	CASSLRTESTDTQYF	TGTGCCAGCAGCCTACGGACAGAATCCACAGATACGCAGTATTTT
TRBJ2-1	TRBD2	.	TRBV15	CATSATGGLRYNEQFF	TGTGCCACCAGCGCAACGGGGGGTCTAAGGTACAATGAGCAGTTCTTC
TRBJ2-1	TRBD2	.	TRBV19	CASSGSGQNEQFF	TGTGCCAGTAGTGGTAGCGGGCAGAATGAGCAGTTCTTC
TRBJ1-6	.	.	TRBV6-1	CASRFTGYGSPLHF	TGTGCCAGCAGGTTTACAGGGTATGGTTCACCCCTCCACTTT
TRBJ2-5	.	few	TRBV6-6	CASSYQIRVEGETQYF	TGTGCCAGCAGTTACCAGATCAGGGTAGAGGGAGAGACCCAGTACTTC
TRBJ2-1	.	.	TRBV11-1	CASSLGQGILYNEQFF	TGTGCCAGCAGCTTAGGGCAGGGGATCCTCTACAATGAGCAGTTCTTC
TRBJ2-5	.	.	TRBV4-3	CASSQDEGLREQYF	TGCGCCAGCAGCCAAGATGAAGGACTGAGAGAGCAGTACTTC
TRBJ1-3	TRBD1	once	TRBV19	CASSIGQGDVGNTIYF	TGTGCCAGTAGTATTGGACAGGGGGACGTTGGAAACACCATATATTTT
TRBJ1-3	.	.	TRBV6-1	CASTPSNSGNTIYF	TGTGCCAGCACCCCGTCAAACTCTGGAAACACCATATATTTT
TRBJ2-7	.	.	TRBV21-1	CASSKPRRLNLYEQYF	TGTGCCAGCAGCAAACCCCGCAGGCTGAACCTCTACGAGCAGTACTTC
TRBJ2-7	.	.	TRBV18	CASSPPGTYEQYF	TGTGCCAGCTCACCCCCAGGGACCTACGAGCAGTACTTC